This T cell receptor (beta chain) derives from a study of PD-L1 blockade in urothelial cancer. Study at large: Median T cell yield per blood sample was 140,000 to 150,000 cells.

The germline V gene has CDR1 KGHSH and CDR2 LQKENI. The CDR3 extends over 13 amino acids. The germline V and J ends were trimmed by 6 bases and 8 bases, with 16 bases remaining between them. This clone has just a few counts. This table comes from immunoSEQ multiplex PCR, and its TCRdb copy is limited to in-frame clones, with some not included. The sample carries under 30,000 clones, 65% to 90% recorded once. The chain is built from TRBV18 and TRBJ1-1; D is possibly TRBD1 (6 bases). This sequence originates from a man aged 50 to 60 with urothelial cancer. Material: PBMCs, obtained around atezolizumab (anti-PD-L1) treatment. The CDR3, as DNA: TGTGCCAGCTCCACCAAGGAACAGGGAGAAGCTTTCTTT. This translates into CASSTKEQGEAFF.